This record concerns one T cell receptor (beta chain) sequence. What it recognizes is unknown. The CDR3 consists of 17 residues. Germline values: CDR1 SGHNT, CDR2 YYREEE (reference sequence). The V segment lost 3 bases and the J segment 4 bases; nucleotides outside the gene matches: 9. The data derive from a study of beta chain features in type 1 diabetes. Study results and caveats: Individuals with type 1 diabetes displayed fewer insertions and more deletions at VDJ junctions.

CD4+ naive, central memory, regulatory and stem cell-like memory cells were sorted via CD45RO/CCR7/CD25/CD127/CD95/CD27. Over 95% purity was reached by all sorted populations. Since all of the isolated RNA was reverse transcribed, expressed TCRB transcripts were what got sequenced. The method was immunoSEQ multiplex PCR; TCRdb's version includes in-frame clones alone and lacks a portion of them. The table lists some 99,000 clones, 30% to 40% of them singletons. The J gene is TRBJ2-7, the V gene TRBV5-4; 14 bases agree with TRBD2. This clonotype originated in a woman in her late teens or twenties in good health. The source material was stem cell memory CD4+ T cells from blood. The CDR3 here is CASSSPGTSGSWYEQYF. CDR3 nucleotides: TGTGCCAGCAGCTCTCCAGGGACTAGCGGGAGTTGGTACGAGCAGTACTTC.